Sequencing of this T cell receptor beta chain was carried out in a study of cytomegalovirus exposure and HLA in healthy donors. Whole-study results and caveats: Testing in vitro showed a few CMV-associated chains specific for CMV antigens.

Worth noting for this clone: What it binds is unknown.

The V end was cut by 2 bases, the J end by 4 bases, with 16 bases between. The CDR3 runs 16 residues. The germline V gene has CDR1 KGHSH and CDR2 LQKENI. Data came from immunoSEQ multiplex PCR; TCRdb stores just in-frame clones and leaves some out. The table lists about 110,000 clones, 85% to 90% of them singletons. The chain uses TRBV18 and TRBJ2-3, with D tentatively TRBD1 (6 bases). The sample consisted of PBMCs. The TCR was taken from a woman younger than 35 in good health and CMV-seronegative. The CDR3 spells CASSPISTGSPDTQYF. CDR3 nucleotides: TGTGCCAGCTCACCAATTTCTACAGGGTCCCCAGATACGCAGTATTTT.